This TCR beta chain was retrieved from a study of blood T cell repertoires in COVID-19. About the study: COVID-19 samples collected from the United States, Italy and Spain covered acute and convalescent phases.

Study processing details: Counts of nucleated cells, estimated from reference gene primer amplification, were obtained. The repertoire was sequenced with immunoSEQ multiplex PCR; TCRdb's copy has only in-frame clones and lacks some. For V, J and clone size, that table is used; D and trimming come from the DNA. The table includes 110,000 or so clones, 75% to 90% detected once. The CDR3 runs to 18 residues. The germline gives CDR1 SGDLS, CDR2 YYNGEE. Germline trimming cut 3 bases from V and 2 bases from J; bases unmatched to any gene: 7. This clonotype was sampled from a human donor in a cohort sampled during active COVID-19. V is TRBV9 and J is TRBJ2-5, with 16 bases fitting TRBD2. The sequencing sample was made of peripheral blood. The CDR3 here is CASSESPGLAGGQETQYF. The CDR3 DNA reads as TGTGCCAGCAGCGAATCACCGGGACTAGCGGGGGGGCAAGAGACCCAGTACTTC. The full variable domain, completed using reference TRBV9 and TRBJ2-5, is DSGVTQTPKHLITATGQRVTLRCSPRSGDLSVYWYQQSLDQGLQFLIQYYNGEERAKGNILERFSAQQFPDLHSELNLSSLELGDSALYFCASSESPGLAGGQETQYFGPGTRLLVL.